The 8 T cell receptor beta chains given below trace back to one sample, sequenced in a study of technical replicates of blood from a handful of donors. The data were produced by immunoSEQ multiplex PCR, yet TCRdb's version contains in-frame clones alone and is incomplete. The data show about 80,000 clones, 90% to 95% seen once. Material for sequencing was T cells isolated from PBMCs. All receptors come from a human donor in good health.

This chain's CDR3 is CASSEDRGLGNTIYF. CDR3 coding DNA: TGTGCCAGCAGTGAAGACAGGGGGCTAGGAAACACCATATATTTT. The V call is TRBV2, the J call TRBJ1-3; the match to TRBD1 covers 9 bases. The length of the CDR3 is 15 residues. V shed 1 base, J shed 4 bases, and the junction held 2 bases outside the gene matches. Germline loops: CDR1 SNHLY, CDR2 FYNNEI.

The CDR3 DNA sequence: TGTGCCAGCAGGGTGGGCAGGGAAAGCCCAGATACGCAGTATTTT. The encoded protein is CASRVGRESPDTQYF. The gene calls are TRBV11-2 and TRBJ2-3; D is possibly TRBD1 (5 bases). The CDR3 consists of 15 residues. V was clipped by 6 bases and J by 4 bases, with 17 bases between them. The germline V gene encodes CDR1 SGHAT and CDR2 FQNNGV.

This sequence joins TRBV4-2 and TRBJ1-4; the D is unclear. V was clipped by 4 bases and J by 0 bases, with 6 bases between them. Germline V gene sequence: CDR1 LGHNA, CDR2 YNFKEQ. This CDR3 has 14 amino acids. CDR3 DNA sequence: TGTGCCAGCAGCCGGGGAGCAACTAATGAAAAACTGTTTTTT. Translated, it gives CASSRGATNEKLFF.

J is TRBJ2-6 and V is TRBV7-2, with a weak D call TRBD1 (5 bases). Germline assignment: CDR1 SGHTA and CDR2 FQGNSA. The V end lost 3 bases, the J end lost 0 bases, and 15 bases lay between the germline ends. The CDR3 runs to 18 residues. The CDR3 here is CASSLISTVPSGANVLTF. The CDR3 DNA follows: TGTGCCAGCAGCTTGATATCGACAGTCCCCTCTGGGGCCAACGTCCTGACTTTC.

The chain employs TRBV9 and TRBJ1-1; tentative D call: TRBD1 (6 bases). Germline loops: CDR1 SGDLS, CDR2 YYNGEE. The ends were cut back, 6 bases at V and 0 bases at J, with 12 bases in the middle. The CDR3 covers 14 residues. The CDR3 bases are TGTGCCAGCAACTCACAGGGAATGAACACTGAAGCTTTCTTT. Its translation: CASNSQGMNTEAFF.

For the CDR3, the DNA is TGTGCCAGCAATTCAGGGACTACTTACGAGCAGTACTTC. This codes for CASNSGTTYEQYF. The V gene is TRBV28, the J gene TRBJ2-7; 7 nucleotides match TRBD2. Germline V lookup: CDR1 MDHEN, CDR2 SYDVKM. V lost 7 bases to trimming and J lost 4 bases; unmatched junction nucleotides: 7. This CDR3 comprises 13 residues.

The chain uses TRBV27 and TRBJ2-2; 15 bases are shared with TRBD2. Looked up from germline, CDR1 is MNHEY and CDR2 is SMNVEV (reference sequence). This CDR3 has 17 residues. The V and J ends lost 4 bases and 7 bases, in that order; junction bases with no gene match: 7. The CDR3 region has the DNA TGTGCCAGCAGTTCTTGGACTAGCGGGAGGGGAAGCGGGGAGCTGTTTTTT. Amino acid sequence: CASSSWTSGRGSGELFF.

The rearrangement joins TRBV5-6 to TRBJ2-6; a possible D gene is TRBD2 (6 bases). The CDR3 has 16 residues. The germline V gene encodes CDR1 SGHDT and CDR2 YYEEEE. Trimming took 3 bases from V and 4 from J, leaving 14 bases between them. CDR3 DNA sequence: TGTGCCAGCAGCTGGGGAGGAAGGCCCGGGGCCAACGTCCTGACTTTC. This gives the protein CASSWGGRPGANVLTF.